This T cell receptor beta chain was documented in a study of blood T cell repertoires in COVID-19 (TCRdb year 2020). For the study in its entirety: Collaborator samples came from the United States, Italy and Spain and covered acute and convalescent phases of COVID-19. The dataset comprised deeply sampled blood TCRbeta repertoires from subjects exposed to, actively infected with, or recovered from COVID-19. The samples were drawn from the first 160 participants of the ongoing ImmuneRACE study and from 1,254 subjects provided by 6 global collaborators. HLA class I and class II types, where available, came from metadata supplied by the sample provider rather than from assay-based typing. The repertoires were released in a freely available public database intended as a resource for research on the immune response to SARS-CoV-2. Nearly every sample came with metadata listing a de-identified subject ID, COVID-19 status, age in years and sex. The prospective study material was composed of cDNA or gDNA derived from T cells, B-cell-depleted T cells, or PBMCs. Broader findings and caveats from the paper: The quantity of clinical and demographic metadata differed by source and by participant and was supplied without curation.

Comment on this clone: This receptor's antigen is unknown. No quality values exist for individual bases; no much larger clone is one base distant.

The CDR3, cysteine through phenylalanine, is 17 amino acids long. Left in the record is the CDR3 DNA by itself, 51 bases read in frame from the first base. V is shortened by 0 bases, J by 2 bases, and the region joining them spans 14 bases. As encoded in the germline V gene, CDR1 is MGHRA while CDR2 is YSYEKL. Enrolling through a virtual design, the prospective study's participants ranged in age from roughly 18 to 90 years and lived across 20 to 25 United States geographic areas. In the prospective study, participants were assigned to cohorts based on the clinical history participants reported in a screening survey and a study questionnaire. Recovered participants in ImmuneRACE Cohort 3 were defined by two consecutive negative NP/OP PCR tests, clearance by a healthcare professional, or resolution of symptoms. In the prospective study, whole blood, serum and a nasopharyngeal or oropharyngeal swab were collected from each participant by mobile phlebotomists. Prospective study participants could optionally give additional blood draws and questionnaires over a roughly 2-month period. Prospective study blood samples were shipped either frozen or at room temperature before DNA extraction.

TCRbeta CDR3 regions were amplified from genomic DNA by means of the immunoSEQ Assay, a bias-controlled multiplex PCR. The authors processed their data as follows. Nucleated cell counts per sample were estimated from amplification of reference gene primers within the assay. Sequence reads were collapsed and filtered to measure the absolute abundance of every unique TCRbeta CDR3 rearrangement. For each sample, productive Simpson clonality was calculated by taking the square root of Simpson's diversity index across productive rearrangements. TCRdb re-hosts the immuneACCESS table, in-frame sequences only. Its copies lack some clones; in the studies checked, an unresolved V gene accounts for under half of them, and the cause for the rest is not known. V and J calls and clone size are given by that table; D and trimming were obtained from the DNA. Within this sample are 310,000 or so clones, with about 90% of them counted one time only. About 6% of the sample rests with the top ten.

Sample: PBMCs or T cells enriched from blood (not recorded which). Here the chain combines TRBV4-1 and TRBJ1-3, with TRBD1 tentatively as D gene (5 bases match). This receptor was obtained from a woman aged 25 to 39 who had recovered from COVID-19. The DNA sequence reads TGCGCCAGCAGCCAAGACATGATTGGGGGGGCTGGAAACACCATATATTTT. It specifies CASSQDMIGGAGNTIYF.